A selection of T cell receptor beta chains follows, all from one sample in a study of beta chain features in type 1 diabetes. Method: immunoSEQ multiplex PCR; TCRdb's copy keeps in-frame clones and lacks some. In the table there are about 140,000 clones, around an eighth of which are singletons. Input material: central memory CD4+ T cells from blood. Receptors were obtained from a man younger than 35 with type 1 diabetes. The CDR3 runs from the conserved cysteine through the conserved F or W. A D gene is named only where the DNA matches it firmly. Size tells how often a clone was seen (once, few, many) or the class of an expanded clone, and some rows leave it out.

clone_size	v_call	d_call	j_call	cdr3_nt	cdr3_aa
NA	TRBV18	NA	TRBJ2-5	TGTGCCACCTCAGAGGCCGGGACAAATGGTGTGACCCAGTACTTC	CATSEAGTNGVTQYF
NA	TRBV18	NA	TRBJ1-1	TGTGCCAGCTCAACAGGGATGAACACTGAAGCTTTCTTT	CASSTGMNTEAFF
NA	TRBV6-1	TRBD1	TRBJ1-1	TGTGCCAGCAGTTTGGACAGGGCCGACACTGAAGCTTTCTTT	CASSLDRADTEAFF
many	TRBV7-6	TRBD1	TRBJ2-1	TGTGCCAGCGGGACAGACTACAATGAGCAGTTCTTC	CASGTDYNEQFF
once	TRBV5-6	NA	TRBJ1-3	TGTGCCAGCAGCTTGCCAGGGCCGGGGTCTGGAAACACCATATATTTT	CASSLPGPGSGNTIYF
few	TRBV11-2	NA	TRBJ1-1	TGTGCCAGCAGCCTCAAGAGGAACACTGAAGCTTTCTTT	CASSLKRNTEAFF
NA	TRBV2	TRBD1	TRBJ1-6	TGTGCCAGGGACAGGGCATATAATTCACCCCTCCACTTT	CARDRAYNSPLHF
NA	TRBV7-9	TRBD2	TRBJ2-1	TGTGCCAGCATTCCTAGCGGGGGTCTTGGTGAGCAGTTCTTC	CASIPSGGLGEQFF
NA	TRBV27	NA	TRBJ2-3	TGTGCCATACAGAAGGTGGGCACAGATACGCAGTATTTT	CAIQKVGTDTQYF
NA	TRBV18	NA	TRBJ2-3	TGTGCCAGCTCACCAACAACCACAGATACGCAGTATTTT	CASSPTTTDTQYF
few	TRBV18	NA	TRBJ2-1	TGTGCCAGCTCACCACCTGGCGGCTCCTACAATGAGCAGTTCTTC	CASSPPGGSYNEQFF
few	TRBV2	NA	TRBJ2-7	TGTGCCAGCAGTGTGCTCTACGAGCAGTACTTC	CASSVLYEQYF
many	TRBV7-2	NA	TRBJ2-7	TGTGCCAGCAGCTTACCCGGGATGGACGAGCAGTACTTC	CASSLPGMDEQYF
many	TRBV7-8	TRBD2	TRBJ2-1	TGTGCCAGCAAACCGGGACTAGCGGGAGGTGAGCAGTTCTTC	CASKPGLAGGEQFF
few	TRBV4-1	NA	TRBJ2-3	TGCGCCAGCAGCGGGGGACCGCACACAGATACGCAGTATTTT	CASSGGPHTDTQYF
NA	TRBV7-2	NA	TRBJ1-2	TGTGCCAGCAGCTTAGACGGGCGGCGAGGCTATGGCTACACCTTC	CASSLDGRRGYGYTF
NA	TRBV7-7	NA	TRBJ2-6	TGTGCTAGCAGCCCCGTACAGGGAAACTCTGGGGCCAACGTCCTGACTTTC	CASSPVQGNSGANVLTF
few	TRBV27	TRBD1	TRBJ2-3	TGTGCCAGCAGTCCACTGGGGACAGGGTCCACAGATACGCAGTATTTT	CASSPLGTGSTDTQYF
NA	TRBV6-6	TRBD1	TRBJ2-1	TGTGCCACCGGACAGGGGATAAATGAGCAGTTCTTC	CATGQGINEQFF
NA	TRBV7-7	TRBD2	TRBJ2-2	TGTGCTAGCAGCCTATTGATGGGACTAGACACCGGGGAGCTGTTTTTT	CASSLLMGLDTGELFF
few	TRBV2	NA	TRBJ2-2	TGTGCCAGCAGGATAAACAGGGTCGAGGAGCTGTTTTTT	CASRINRVEELFF
few	TRBV6-5	TRBD1	TRBJ2-7	TGTGCCAGCAGTCCACGCCGGGACAGCTACGAGCAGTACTTC	CASSPRRDSYEQYF